Shown below are 18 T cell receptor beta chains from a single sample sequenced in a study of blood T cell repertoires in COVID-19. Generated by immunoSEQ multiplex PCR, the TCRdb table keeps only in-frame clones and is missing some. The sample lists 470,000 or so clones, 75% to 90% seen once, with roughly 3.2% in the top ten. Sequenced material: peripheral blood. The source is a human donor in a cohort sampled during active COVID-19.

Concerning this clone itself: The DNA is left out, because the CDR3 cannot be placed on it with certainty; the CDR3 is given as TCRdb lists it. The chain employs TRBV21-1 and TRBJ1-5; the table's D call, TRBD1, was not checked against the DNA. TRBV21-1 counts as a pseudogene. 17 amino acids form the CDR3, both terminal residues included. The chain's CDR3 is CASRDRGVGFGNQPQHF.

Of note for this clone: At the DNA level, this CDR3 is encoded by other sequences in the same sample as well. This chain joins TRBV18 and TRBJ1-1; 7 nucleotides align to TRBD1. This CDR3 comprises 14 residues. Germline V gene sequence: CDR1 KGHSH, CDR2 LQKENI. After removal of 1 base from V and 3 bases from J, the junction contained 2 bases not matched to a gene. CDR3 amino acids: CASSPQGADTEAFF. CDR3 DNA: TGTGCCAGCTCACCACAGGGGGCCGACACTGAAGCTTTCTTT.

The chain is built from TRBV6-2 or TRBV6-3 and TRBJ2-2; 11 bases are a match to TRBD2. The CDR3 extends over 20 amino acids. The trim removed 5 bases at V and 1 base at J, leaving 15 bases unmatched. Germline lookup yields CDR1 MNHEY and CDR2 SVGEGT. DNA of the CDR3: TGTGCCAGCAGTCCGCCGGGTCACCTAGCGGGGGGATTGAACACCGGGGAGCTGTTTTTT. Translating it yields CASSPPGHLAGGLNTGELFF.

The chain is built from TRBV5-1 and TRBJ2-3; 8 nucleotides line up with TRBD2. V shed 4 bases and J 0 bases; nucleotides not matched to a gene: 10. CDR1 is SGHRS, CDR2 YFSETQ, per germline. CDR3 length equals 17 residues. In DNA, the CDR3 is TGCGCCAGCAGCCGAACACTAGCGGCAACTAGCACAGATACGCAGTATTTT. Encoded protein: CASSRTLAATSTDTQYF. Combining the CDR3 with reference TRBV5-1 and TRBJ2-3 gives the whole variable domain KAGVTQTPRYLIKTRGQQVTLSCSPISGHRSVSWYQQTPGQGLQFLFEYFSETQRNKGNFPGRFSGRQFSNSRSEMNVSTLELGDSALYLCASSRTLAATSTDTQYFGPGTRLTVL.

This clone occurred once. The gene calls are TRBV30 and TRBJ2-7; the D gene is possibly TRBD2 (5 bases). Trimming stripped 5 bases from V and 0 bases from J, with 20 bases between. Germline V gene sequence: CDR1 GTSNPN, CDR2 SVGIG (reference sequence). The CDR3 sequence is 16 residues long. For the CDR3, the DNA is TGTGCCTGGGGACGCGAGCGCGGGCGCCTCTCCTACGAGCAGTACTTC. This translates into CAWGRERGRLSYEQYF.

CDR3 loop: CASSRRTSGGTDTQYF. CDR3 bases: TGTGCCAGCAGCCGTCGGACTAGCGGAGGCACAGATACGCAGTATTTT. The chain joins TRBV3-1 (or the pseudogene TRBV3-2) to TRBJ2-3; 10 nucleotides line up with TRBD2. Germline assignment: CDR1 LGHDT and CDR2 YNNKEL (reference sequence). CDR3 length: 16 residues. V shed 4 bases and J 1 base; nucleotides not matched to a gene: 5.

The chain employs TRBV10-2 and TRBJ2-4, with D possibly being TRBD2 (5 bases). Germline values: CDR1 WSHSY, CDR2 SAAADI. The CDR3 length is 18 residues. The germline V and J ends were trimmed by 0 bases and 3 bases, with 18 bases remaining between them. CDR3 region: CASSESSPSGVGKNIQYF. The CDR3 DNA reads TGCGCCAGCAGTGAGTCCTCTCCTTCCGGGGTGGGCAAAAACATTCAGTACTTC.

The chain employs TRBV5-1 and TRBJ2-5; D remains ambiguous. Between the trimmed V and J ends, which lost 3 bases and 0 bases, there was a span of 3 bases. Germline loops: CDR1 SGHRS, CDR2 YFSETQ. CDR3 length: 12 residues. The CDR3 loop reads CASSSYQETQYF. In DNA form, the CDR3 reads TGCGCCAGCAGCTCATACCAAGAGACCCAGTACTTC.

The rearrangement links TRBV6-4 to TRBJ1-6; 9 positions agree with TRBD1. Per the germline V gene, CDR1 is MRHNA and CDR2 is SNTAGT. CDR3 length: 13 amino acids. Trimming cost V 3 bases and J 9 bases; bases outside gene matches: 0. CDR3 coding DNA: TGTGCCAGCAGTGAGACAGGGGGTTCACCCCTCCACTTT. It translates to CASSETGGSPLHF.

The chain employs TRBV25-1 and TRBJ1-2; TRBD1 might be the D (6 bases). The length of the CDR3 is 17 residues. V was cut by 3 bases and J by 7 bases, with 24 bases left in between. Germline V gene sequence: CDR1 MGHDK, CDR2 SYGVNS. The CDR3 spells CASSDPNPRPGVGGYTF. The DNA of the CDR3 is TGTGCCAGCAGTGATCCCAATCCACGCCCAGGGGTCGGTGGCTACACCTTC.

The rearrangement joins TRBV12-3 or TRBV12-4 to TRBJ1-6; maybe TRBD1 (6 bases). Trimming left V 5 bases short and J 9 bases short, with 11 bases between. The length of the CDR3 is 13 residues. As DNA, the CDR3 is TGTGCCAGCAGTGCAGGGGAGGGTTCACCCCTCCACTTT. Protein sequence: CASSAGEGSPLHF.

In its sample, this clone was seen once. The gene calls are TRBV6-2 or TRBV6-3 and TRBJ2-7; D ambiguous. The V gene lost 6 bases and the J gene lost 2 bases, with 11 bases spanning the gap. The CDR3 contains 13 residues. Germline CDR1 MNHEY, CDR2 SVGEGT. The CDR3 protein is CASSQRSPYEQYF. The CDR3 region has the DNA TGTGCCAGCAGCCAGCGCTCCCCCTACGAGCAGTACTTC.

CDR3 nucleotides: TGTGCCTGGAGTGCGGGGTGGGGACCGGGACAGGGGGTTGAAAAACTGTTTTTT. Encoded protein: CAWSAGWGPGQGVEKLFF. The J gene is TRBJ1-4, the V gene TRBV30; TRBD1 aligns across 11 bases. The germline gives CDR1 GTSNPN, CDR2 SVGIG (reference sequence). This CDR3 has 18 residues. The ends lost 1 base at V and 7 bases at J; junction bases unmatched: 14.

The gene calls are TRBV18 and TRBJ2-7; 10 bases are shared with TRBD1. Germline assignment: CDR1 KGHSH and CDR2 LQKENI. With V trimmed by 1 base and J by 7 bases, 7 bases remained unmatched. The CDR3 is made up of 15 amino acids. Written as DNA, the CDR3 is TGTGCCAGCTCACCACAGGGACAGGGGACCGAGGAGCAGTACTTC. Protein sequence: CASSPQGQGTEEQYF.

The chain is built from TRBV9 and TRBJ2-3; 16 bases agree with TRBD2. This CDR3 spans 18 amino acids. V dropped 4 bases and J dropped 3; count of bases not matched to a gene: 8. Germline V gives CDR1 SGDLS, CDR2 YYNGEE. The CDR3, as DNA: TGTGCCAGCAGCTCGACGGGACTAGCGGGAGGGCCAACAGATACGCAGTATTTT. Residues: CASSSTGLAGGPTDTQYF.

The chain recombines TRBV10-3 with TRBJ2-5; D is ambiguous. This CDR3 is 13 amino acids long. Germline CDR1 is ENHRY and CDR2 is SYGVKD. Trimming took 2 bases from V and 5 from J, leaving 9 bases between them. DNA for the CDR3: TGTGCCATCAGTGAGGGGCAGCCGGAGACCCAGTACTTC. Encoded protein: CAISEGQPETQYF.

The chain joins TRBV5-4 to TRBJ2-1, with 14 nucleotides matching TRBD2. The CDR3 sequence is 15 residues long. The trim removed 10 bases at V and 7 bases at J, leaving 10 bases unmatched. The germline gives CDR1 SGHNT, CDR2 YYREEE (reference sequence). CDR3 DNA: TGTGCCGGCTCTCGGACTAGCGGGGGGAGAAATGAGCAGTTCTTC. Translated, it gives CAGSRTSGGRNEQFF.

The chain recombines TRBV7-2 with TRBJ2-1, with 8 bases aligning to TRBD2. CDR1 SGHTA and CDR2 FQGNSA come from the germline V gene. The CDR3 is 15 residues long. Trimming cost V 4 bases and J 6 bases; bases outside gene matches: 8. The CDR3 DNA sequence: TGTGCCAGCAGCTCTCCGGGACTAGTGAGCAATGAGCAGTTCTTC. Its protein product is CASSSPGLVSNEQFF.